Shown below are 12 T cell receptor beta chains from a single sample sequenced in a study of T cell clones after liver transplantation. The method was immunoSEQ multiplex PCR; TCRdb's version includes in-frame clones alone and lacks a portion of them. The sample has fewer than 7,000 clones, 79% seen once. Source: CD8+ T cells from blood, taken 24 months after liver transplant. These receptors were obtained from a human patient who received a liver transplant. The graft donor may account for some of the T cells.

The chain carries TRBV10-3 and TRBJ2-7; D perhaps matches TRBD1 (6 bases). The ends were cut back, 0 bases at V and 3 bases at J, with 15 bases in the middle. The germline V gene encodes CDR1 ENHRY and CDR2 SYGVKD. The CDR3 runs 16 residues. Written as DNA, the CDR3 is TGTGCCATCAGTGAGTCTTCGACAGGCACGGGCTACGAGCAGTACTTC. Protein sequence: CAISESSTGTGYEQYF.

V gene TRBV7-2 combines with J gene TRBJ1-2; D is perhaps TRBD1 (5 bases). Looked up from germline, CDR1 is SGHTA and CDR2 is FQGNSA. The V end lost 2 bases, the J end lost 8 bases, and 12 bases lay between the germline ends. This CDR3 is built from 13 residues. CDR3: CASSLSVGQGYTF. CDR3 nucleotides: TGTGCCAGCAGCTTATCGGTGGGGCAGGGCTACACCTTC.

This clone was observed a few times. The rearrangement joins TRBV27 to TRBJ2-3; 9 bases align to TRBD2. This CDR3 contains 17 residues. V trimming: 0 bases; J trimming: 4 bases; junction bases outside the gene matches: 8. Germline assignment: CDR1 MNHEY and CDR2 SMNVEV (reference sequence). CDR3 amino acids: CASSLSSPAGGSDTQYF. The CDR3 nucleotides read TGTGCCAGCAGTTTATCGAGTCCAGCGGGAGGATCAGATACGCAGTATTTT.

The V call is TRBV5-5, the J call TRBJ1-1, with a weak D call TRBD1 (5 bases). The CDR3 runs to 15 residues. Trimming left V 4 bases short and J 1 base short, with 14 bases between. Germline-derived CDR1 and CDR2 are SGHKS and YYEKEE (reference sequence). CDR3 loop: CASSPFVGENTEAFF. Here the CDR3 DNA reads TGTGCCAGCAGCCCCTTTGTGGGGGAGAACACTGAAGCTTTCTTT.

This clone was seen a handful of times. The gene calls are TRBV28 and TRBJ2-1, with D possibly matching TRBD1 (5 bases). Germline-derived CDR1 and CDR2 are MDHEN and SYDVKM. This CDR3 comprises 13 residues. V was clipped by 6 bases and J by 6 bases, with 12 bases between them. The CDR3 sequence is CASSMDTPNEQFF. CDR3 DNA: TGTGCCAGCAGCATGGACACACCCAATGAGCAGTTCTTC.

This chain joins TRBV5-5 and TRBJ1-5; no definite D call. Germline CDR1 and CDR2: SGHKS and YYEKEE (reference sequence). The V gene lost 0 bases and the J gene lost 6 bases, with 7 bases spanning the gap. The CDR3 loop spans 13 amino acids. CDR3 DNA: TGTGCCAGCAGCTTGGAGTGGGCTCAGCCCCAGCATTTT. This translates into CASSLEWAQPQHF.

The chain joins TRBV7-9 to TRBJ2-6, with 7 positions matching TRBD1. The ends lost 4 bases at V and 0 bases at J; junction bases unmatched: 9. The CDR3 covers 18 residues. Germline CDR1 SEHNR, CDR2 FQNEAQ (reference sequence). The DNA of the CDR3 is TGTGCCAGCAGCTCAACAGGGGTGGCCCACTCTGGGGCCAACGTCCTGACTTTC. Its protein is CASSSTGVAHSGANVLTF.

V and J are TRBV4-2 and TRBJ2-7; TRBD2 aligns across 7 bases. With 1 base clipped from V and 0 bases from J, the junction kept 6 bases outside the gene matches. The V gene's germline CDR1 is LGHNA and CDR2 YNFKEQ. The CDR3 consists of 16 residues. The DNA of the CDR3 is TGTGCCAGCAGCCAAGCCTTAGCGGGTTCCTCCTACGAGCAGTACTTC. Translated, it gives CASSQALAGSSYEQYF.

The V and J genes are TRBV25-1 and TRBJ1-6, with D unresolved. Trimming removed 3 bases at V and 2 bases at J, with 8 bases between. The CDR3 extends over 15 amino acids. Germline values: CDR1 MGHDK, CDR2 SYGVNS. CDR3 loop: CASSDRGAYNSPLHF. CDR3 DNA: TGTGCCAGCAGTGACCGAGGCGCCTATAATTCACCCCTCCACTTT.

This clone was recorded once. The chain carries TRBV9 and TRBJ2-7, with D maybe TRBD2 (6 bases). V shed 0 bases and J shed 7 bases, with 8 bases lying between them. The CDR3 length is 12 residues. Germline-derived CDR1 and CDR2 are SGDLS and YYNGEE. This chain's CDR3 is CASSVDAGEQYF. The DNA for the CDR3 is TGTGCCAGCAGCGTAGACGCGGGGGAGCAGTACTTC.

This chain joins TRBV13 and TRBJ2-7; 10 positions agree with TRBD1. The germline V gene has CDR1 PRHDT and CDR2 FYEKMQ (reference sequence). The CDR3 is 13 amino acids. V was pared by 6 bases and J by 5 bases, with 4 bases of the junction left unmatched. CDR3 sequence: CASRGTGVDEQYF. The DNA for the CDR3 is TGTGCCAGCAGGGGGACAGGGGTCGACGAGCAGTACTTC.

The chain combines TRBV4-2 with TRBJ1-1, with D uncertain. Germline V gives CDR1 LGHNA, CDR2 YNFKEQ. V was shortened by 0 bases and J by 1 base, with 6 bases between the two germline ends. This CDR3 is built from 14 residues. CDR3 region: CASSQEKTNTEAFF. The CDR3 region has the DNA TGTGCCAGCAGCCAAGAAAAGACGAACACTGAAGCTTTCTTT.